These T cell receptor beta chains were read from a single sample in a study of cytomegalovirus exposure and HLA in healthy donors. Clones were sequenced by immunoSEQ multiplex PCR, and TCRdb holds only the in-frame ones, with some missing. Of about 120,000 clones in the sample, 80% to 85% were seen once. The sequenced material came from PBMCs. The receptors here all came from a woman under 40 in good health and CMV-seronegative. Each CDR3 is given with its conserved first and last residue. Fields, in order: D gene, V gene, CDR3 protein. A D gene is named only where the DNA matches it firmly.

D: .
V: TRBV6-6
CDR3: CASSYSNRESAGYTF

D: .
V: TRBV7-9
CDR3: CASRETENQPQHF

D: TRBD2
V: TRBV11-2
CDR3: CASSSPGLESYNEQFF

D: .
V: TRBV5-4
CDR3: CASSLEEGPNNEQFF

D: .
V: TRBV5-1
CDR3: CASSLAGGPGWEQYF

D: TRBD2
V: TRBV6-1
CDR3: CASSALAGGGPYEQYF

D: .
V: TRBV28
CDR3: CASSPPPPRGGGYTF

D: .
V: TRBV10-2
CDR3: CASSESTWQGDEAFF

D: .
V: TRBV9
CDR3: CASSGVGRYNEQFF

D: .
V: TRBV7-6
CDR3: CASSLVGRGTYEQYF

D: .
V: TRBV30
CDR3: CAWSVLDSTDTQYF

D: .
V: TRBV19
CDR3: CASSIDLWGTYRELFF

D: TRBD2
V: TRBV9
CDR3: CASSARTSADTQYF

D: TRBD2
V: TRBV4-3
CDR3: CASSQDSSGSYEQYF

D: TRBD1
V: TRBV19
CDR3: CATSKGAGNTEAFF

D: TRBD2
V: TRBV6-5
CDR3: CASSFSGTSASYEQYF

D: .
V: TRBV14
CDR3: CASSQALGGETQYF

D: TRBD2
V: TRBV5-1
CDR3: CASSGGLAAQINTQYF

D: TRBD2
V: TRBV27
CDR3: CASSILSAGGPHEQYF

D: .
V: TRBV10-3
CDR3: CAISETVTYEQYF

D: .
V: TRBV19
CDR3: CASSIGTATGELFF

D: TRBD2
V: TRBV10-3
CDR3: CAVGTSGTGELFF

D: TRBD2
V: TRBV4-1
CDR3: CASSQPSGIESDEQFF

D: TRBD2
V: TRBV4-3
CDR3: CASSLWTSGNYEQYF

D: .
V: TRBV2
CDR3: CASSEQPAELRWFF

D: .
V: TRBV7-9
CDR3: CASTFREGGYEQYF

D: .
V: TRBV9
CDR3: CASSQVRGSTDTQYF

D: TRBD1
V: TRBV29-1
CDR3: CSVLETGGHGYTF

D: TRBD1
V: TRBV7-9
CDR3: CSSSLRQGGGEKLFF

D: TRBD2
V: TRBV25-1
CDR3: CASSAASGSPDIQYF

D: TRBD2
V: TRBV27
CDR3: CASSSLLRGRFYEQYF

D: .
V: TRBV7-2
CDR3: CASSLSRGVFMNTEAFF